This T cell receptor beta chain was profiled in a study of regulatory T cells in long-lasting Graves disease. This clonotype was counted ten times or more. Its antigen is as yet unknown. Documented time point: newly diagnosed GD, antithyroid drugs for less than 3 months. Scientists built the TCR library using RNA that was extracted from PBMCs. Study observations and caveats: The study found persistent patients shared more public clonotypes (around 2,500) than new patients (approximately 870).

With iRepertoire HTBI primers and Arm-PCR of CDR3 regions, TCR beta libraries were built. TCRdb re-analysed the multiplex PCR reads in MiXCR, keeping a single row per CDR3 protein. The top ten hold about a fifth of the sample, which has over 300,000 distinct CDR3 sequences, about a sixth seen once. The source was peripheral blood mononuclear cells (PBMCs), collected at new diagnosis, from a patient treated with antithyroid drugs. This clonotype was obtained from a female donor with Graves disease.

This CDR3 reads CASRVGELFF. CDR3 DNA sequence: TGTGCCAGCAGGGTTGGGGAGCTGTTTTTT. The chain has TRBV2 and TRBJ2-2; D uncertain. The CDR3 is made up of 10 amino acids. V lost 6 bases, J lost 8 bases, and 4 bases lay in between. Germline loops: CDR1 SNHLY, CDR2 FYNNEI.